This T cell receptor beta chain is drawn from a study of T cell responses to AZD1222 COVID-19 vaccine. Study in general: Pooling of second doses given at about 4 or about 12 weeks was done. Study-wide points: When two AZD1222 doses had been given, Spike-specific TCR breadth and depth rose. Vaccine-related CD4 TCRs covered spike, predominating at 160-218 and 743-854. A mostly white British donor set with more females was recruited, and clonal diversity was possibly underestimated.

The protocol was immunoSEQ multiplex PCR, while the TCRdb copy is restricted to in-frame clones and leaves out a portion. Of 130,000 to 150,000 clones detected, about 91% appear once; the ten largest clones hold about 16%. In this sample, this clone turned up once. The antigen is not known. Trimming took off 0 bases at V and 3 bases at J, with 17 bases between the two ends. Germline CDR1 reads LGHNA; CDR2 reads YSLEER. This CDR3 is 18 amino acids long. This specimen consisted of peripheral blood, obtained on day 0 of AZD1222 vaccination. V and J are TRBV4-3 and TRBJ1-4; D is possibly TRBD1 (5 bases). This sequence originates from an adult in good health. DNA of the CDR3: TGCGCCAGCAGCCAAGACCCCAGTGGGGGGTCGGCTAATGAAAAACTGTTTTTT. Protein sequence: CASSQDPSGGSANEKLFF.